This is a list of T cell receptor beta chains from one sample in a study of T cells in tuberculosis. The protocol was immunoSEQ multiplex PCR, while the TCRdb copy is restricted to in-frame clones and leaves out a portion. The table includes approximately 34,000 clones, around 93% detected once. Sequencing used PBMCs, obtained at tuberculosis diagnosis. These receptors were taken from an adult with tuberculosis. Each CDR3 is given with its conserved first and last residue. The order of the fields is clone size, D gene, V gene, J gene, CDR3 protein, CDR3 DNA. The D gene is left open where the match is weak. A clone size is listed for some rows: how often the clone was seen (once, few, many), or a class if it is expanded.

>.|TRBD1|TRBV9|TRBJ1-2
CASSAIQGPGYTF
TGTGCCAGCAGCGCAATACAGGGGCCTGGCTACACCTTC
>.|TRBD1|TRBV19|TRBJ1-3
CASIRRQGASGNTIYF
TGTGCCAGTATTAGAAGACAGGGAGCCTCTGGAAACACCATATATTTT
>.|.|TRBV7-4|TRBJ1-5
CASSFGTQPQHF
TGTGCCAGCAGCTTTGGCACTCAGCCCCAGCATTTT
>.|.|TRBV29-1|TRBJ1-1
CSVTGTLNTEAFF
TGCAGCGTAACCGGGACACTTAACACTGAAGCTTTCTTT
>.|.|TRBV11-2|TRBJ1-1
CASRRGGDTEAFF
TGTGCCAGCAGACGAGGGGGGGACACTGAAGCTTTCTTT
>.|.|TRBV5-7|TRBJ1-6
CASSLVEDSPIYNSPLHF
TGTGCCAGCAGCTTGGTTGAGGACAGCCCCATCTATAATTCACCCCTCCACTTT
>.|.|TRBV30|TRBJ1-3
CAWSKTGQNTIYF
TGTGCCTGGAGTAAAACAGGGCAAAACACCATATATTTT
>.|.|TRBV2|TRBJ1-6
CASSARAPSSYNSPLHF
TGTGCCAGCAGTGCTCGTGCGCCGAGCTCCTATAATTCACCCCTCCACTTT
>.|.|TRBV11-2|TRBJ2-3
CASSPFVGEHTQYF
TGTGCCAGCAGCCCCTTTGTCGGGGAACACACGCAGTATTTT
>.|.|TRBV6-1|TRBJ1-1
CASSDGVVVNTEAFF
TGTGCCAGCAGTGACGGGGTGGTCGTGAACACTGAAGCTTTCTTT
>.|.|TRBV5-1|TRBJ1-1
CASSFTEGTEAFF
TGCGCCAGCAGCTTCACGGAGGGCACTGAAGCTTTCTTT
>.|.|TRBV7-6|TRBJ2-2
CASRHPGGPNTGELFF
TGTGCCAGCAGACACCCCGGGGGGCCGAACACCGGGGAGCTGTTTTTT
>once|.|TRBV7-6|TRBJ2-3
CASSLALAPSTDTQYF
TGTGCCAGCAGCTTAGCGTTAGCACCCAGCACAGATACGCAGTATTTT
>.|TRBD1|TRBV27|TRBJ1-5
CASSLWAGGQPQHF
TGTGCCAGCAGTTTATGGGCAGGGGGTCAGCCCCAGCATTTT
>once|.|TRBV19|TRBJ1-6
CASSIFAGTNSPLHF
TGTGCCAGTAGTATATTTGCGGGGACGAATTCACCCCTCCACTTT
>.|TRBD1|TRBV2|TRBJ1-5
CASSTDRGMNQPQHF
TGTGCCAGCAGTACGGACAGGGGGATGAATCAGCCCCAGCATTTT
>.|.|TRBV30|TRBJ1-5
CAWNVGVVGNQPQHF
TGTGCCTGGAACGTCGGGGTGGTTGGCAATCAGCCCCAGCATTTT
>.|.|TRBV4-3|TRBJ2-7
CASSQDLGGSYEQYF
TGCGCCAGCAGCCAAGATCTCGGGGGTTCCTACGAGCAGTACTTC
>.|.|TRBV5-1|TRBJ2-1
CASSAGAMGVNEQFF
TGCGCCAGCAGCGCGGGGGCTATGGGGGTCAATGAGCAGTTCTTC
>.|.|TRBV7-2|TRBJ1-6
CASSPQGPGSPLHF
TGTGCCAGCAGCCCACAGGGACCGGGATCACCCCTCCACTTT
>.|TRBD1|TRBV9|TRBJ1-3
CASSRAHGSEDRVSGNTIYF
TGTGCCAGCAGCAGAGCCCATGGCAGCGAGGACAGGGTCTCTGGAAACACCATATATTTT
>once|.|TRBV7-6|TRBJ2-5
CASSLDASEETQYF
TGTGCCAGCAGCTTAGATGCTAGCGAGGAGACCCAGTACTTC
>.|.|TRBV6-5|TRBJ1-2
CASSYSQGYSGYTF
TGTGCCAGCAGTTACTCGCAGGGTTACTCTGGCTACACCTTC
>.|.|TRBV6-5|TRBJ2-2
CASSYSTVGELFF
TGTGCCAGCAGTTACAGTACAGTCGGGGAGCTGTTTTTT
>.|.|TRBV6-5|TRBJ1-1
CASSRPTIMNTEAFF
TGTGCCAGCAGTCGACCGACAATCATGAACACTGAAGCTTTCTTT
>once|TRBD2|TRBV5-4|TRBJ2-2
CATTSGGAVGKTGELFF
TGTGCCACCACTAGCGGGGGGGCCGTCGGCAAGACCGGGGAGCTGTTTTTT
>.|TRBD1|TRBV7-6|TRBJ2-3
CASSRDSSTDTQYF
TGTGCCAGCAGCCGGGACAGTAGCACAGATACGCAGTATTTT
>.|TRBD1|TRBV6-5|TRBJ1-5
CASSPDRGLQPQHF
TGTGCCAGCAGCCCCGACAGGGGGCTCCAGCCCCAGCATTTT
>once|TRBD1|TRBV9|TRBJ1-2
CASSSWDRDGYTF
TGTGCCAGCAGCTCTTGGGACAGGGATGGCTACACCTTC
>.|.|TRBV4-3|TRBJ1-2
CASSQDGGDYGYTF
TGCGCCAGCAGCCAAGATGGGGGGGACTATGGCTACACCTTC
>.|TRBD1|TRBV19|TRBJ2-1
CASSNRTGFNGSEQFF
TGTGCCAGTAGTAACCGGACAGGGTTTAATGGCAGTGAGCAGTTCTTC
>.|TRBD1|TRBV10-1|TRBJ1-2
CASSGTAYYGYTF
TGCGCCAGCTCCGGGACAGCCTACTATGGCTACACCTTC
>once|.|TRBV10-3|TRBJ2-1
CAISESAGQPRNEQFF
TGTGCCATCAGTGAGTCGGCGGGGCAACCCCGCAATGAGCAGTTCTTC
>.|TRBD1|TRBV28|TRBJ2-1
CASRGQGAVYNEQFF
TGTGCCAGCAGGGGACAGGGGGCAGTTTACAATGAGCAGTTCTTC
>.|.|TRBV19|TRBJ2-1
CASTTGTSYNEQFF
TGTGCCAGTACCACCGGGACATCTTACAATGAGCAGTTCTTC
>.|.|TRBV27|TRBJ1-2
CASSLGQAEMNYGYTF
TGTGCCAGCAGTTTGGGGCAGGCCGAAATGAACTATGGCTACACCTTC
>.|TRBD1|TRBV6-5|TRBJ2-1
CASSYLGQGGNEQFF
TGTGCCAGCAGTTACCTGGGACAGGGAGGCAATGAGCAGTTCTTC
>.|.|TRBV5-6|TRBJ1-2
CASTLDTAYGYTF
TGTGCCAGCACCCTCGATACAGCCTATGGCTACACCTTC
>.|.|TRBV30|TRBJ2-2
CAWSVGEAGELFF
TGTGCCTGGAGTGTAGGGGAGGCCGGGGAGCTGTTTTTT
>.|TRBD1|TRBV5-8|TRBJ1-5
CASSKTTGTANQPQHF
TGTGCCAGCAGCAAAACGACCGGGACAGCTAATCAGCCCCAGCATTTT